This T cell receptor (beta chain) was found in a study of T cell clonotyping in hematopoietic cell transplantation. Germline CDR1 reads SGHRS; CDR2 reads YFSETQ. With 4 bases removed from V and 4 bases from J, the gap between germline ends came to 17 bases. The CDR3 has 16 residues. Points from the study as a whole: Pathologically expanded recipient clonotypes increased progressively from day 30 to day 180 as diversity fell. Few recipient clonotypes overlapped donors; over 95% were de novo at given depth.

Details on this clone: Its specificity is not known.

The method was immunoSEQ multiplex PCR; TCRdb's version includes in-frame clones alone and lacks a portion of them. Among 7,500 to 8,500 clones listed, roughly 92% were seen once. Recipients were bled about 28 days pretransplant and at posttransplant days 30, 100, 180. Sequencing was performed on PBMCs, taken 180 days after allogeneic stem cell transplant. The chain carries TRBV5-1 and TRBJ1-4; D perhaps matches TRBD1 (5 bases). This TCR was recovered from a female patient aged 45-60 years who had an allogeneic stem cell transplant from an unrelated donor, so the T cells may come from the graft donor. Some clones in this sample may be carry-over from other donors' samples. The CDR3 sequence is CASSPGTARFNEKLFF. The DNA of the CDR3 is TGCGCCAGCAGCCCCGGGACCGCCCGCTTTAATGAAAAACTGTTTTTT.